This T cell receptor beta chain was captured by sequencing in a study of blood T cell repertoires in COVID-19. The overall study: Specimens from acute and convalescent COVID-19 originated in the United States, Italy and Spain.

Germline V gives CDR1 SGHNT, CDR2 YYREEE (reference sequence). CDR3 length: 15 residues. Trimming removed 4 bases from V and 3 bases from J; junction bases left unmatched: 7. In the source study's methods: It was from reference gene primer amplification that nucleated cell counts were estimated. Data came from immunoSEQ multiplex PCR; TCRdb stores just in-frame clones and leaves some out. That table supplies the V and J calls and clone size; D and trimming were determined from the DNA. The sample records hundreds of thousands of clones, 87% being singletons. This sequence joins TRBV5-4 and TRBJ2-3, with 8 bases lining up with TRBD2. This receptor was obtained from a man aged 18 to 29 with active or convalescent COVID-19. The specimen sequenced was peripheral blood. CDR3 DNA: TGTGCCAGCAGCGAGACTAGCGTCTTAACAGATACGCAGTATTTT. Residues: CASSETSVLTDTQYF.